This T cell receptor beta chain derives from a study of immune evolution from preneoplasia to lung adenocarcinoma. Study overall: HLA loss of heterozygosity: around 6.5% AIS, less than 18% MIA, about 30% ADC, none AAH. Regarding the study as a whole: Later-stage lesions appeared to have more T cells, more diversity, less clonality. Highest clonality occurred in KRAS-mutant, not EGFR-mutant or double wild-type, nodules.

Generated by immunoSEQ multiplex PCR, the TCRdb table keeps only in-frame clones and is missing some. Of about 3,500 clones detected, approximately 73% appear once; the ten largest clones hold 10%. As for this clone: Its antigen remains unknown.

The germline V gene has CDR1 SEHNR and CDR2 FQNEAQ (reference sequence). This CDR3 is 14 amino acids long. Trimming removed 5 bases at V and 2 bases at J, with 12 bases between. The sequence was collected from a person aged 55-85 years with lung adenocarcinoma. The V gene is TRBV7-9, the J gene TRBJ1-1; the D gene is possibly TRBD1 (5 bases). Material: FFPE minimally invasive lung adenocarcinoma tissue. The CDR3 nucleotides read TGTGCCAGCAGCCCCGGACACATAAACACTGAAGCTTTCTTT. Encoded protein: CASSPGHINTEAFF.